The source of this T cell receptor (beta chain) is a study of CD8 T cells in ankylosing spondylitis. Findings and caveats of the study: There was reportedly significant enrichment of clones that were disease-linked in matched ankylosing spondylitis synovial fluid. A motif of fewer than ten highly homologous TCR beta variants was seen as apparently characteristic of ankylosing spondylitis blood.

Note on this clonotype: Its specificity is not known.

TCRdb fed the 5' RACE reads into MiXCR, producing one record per CDR3 protein. The table has around 890,000 distinct CDR3 sequences, around 11% seen once. Trimming cost V 1 base and J 3 bases, with 13 bases left between them. The germline gives CDR1 LNHNV, CDR2 YYDKDF (reference sequence). The CDR3 covers 17 residues. The receptor was isolated from a male donor with ankylosing spondylitis. Material for sequencing was blood, either unsorted or a sorted T cell fraction (not recorded which). The V call is TRBV15, the J call TRBJ1-6, with D possibly being TRBD1 (5 bases). CDR3 coding DNA: TGTGCCACCAGCAGAGTAGTTAGACAGTTCTATAATTCACCCCTCCACTTT. This codes for CATSRVVRQFYNSPLHF.